Below, one TCR beta chain is given with its context. Its antigen is not identified. This record comes from a study of cytomegalovirus exposure and HLA in healthy donors. Study-wide results and limits: Usually a TCR sequence was rare, but some public TCRs were found in many donors.

J lost 5 bases, V lost 2 bases, and 14 bases had no gene match. Per the germline V gene, CDR1 is SGHAT and CDR2 is FQNNGV. This CDR3 region has 17 residues. The PCR ran on 60 Vbeta and 13 Jbeta primers. Libraries were prepared by immunoSEQ multiplex PCR; TCRdb keeps only in-frame clonotypes and omits some of them. The repertoire holds approximately 190,000 clones, with around 87% as singletons. The sequenced material came from PBMCs. This TCR came from a young man in good health and CMV-seronegative. The chain links TRBV11-2 to TRBJ1-1; 7 positions agree with TRBD1. CDR3 DNA: TGTGCCAGCAGCTTATCCCCAGGGGGTCAGGAGCGAACTGAAGCTTTCTTT. This gives the protein CASSLSPGGQERTEAFF.